This T cell receptor beta chain was found in a study of blood T cell repertoires in COVID-19. Study information: Material from acute and convalescent COVID-19 was sourced from the United States, Italy and Spain. T cells, B-cell-depleted T cells, or PBMCs supplied cDNA or gDNA.

Original processing notes: By means of reference gene primer amplification, nucleated cell counts were estimated. TCRdb keeps only in-frame clones here, not all; method: immunoSEQ multiplex PCR. Clone size and the V and J calls come from that table; the DNA yielded D and trimming. The repertoire has 360,000 or so clones, roughly 89% of them found once; the top ten carry around 6.3%. This CDR3 contains 18 residues. V dropped 4 bases and J dropped 3; count of bases not matched to a gene: 13. Germline lookup yields CDR1 SGHVS and CDR2 FQNEAQ. The chain joins TRBV7-8 to TRBJ1-2; 11 nucleotides line up with TRBD1. The source material was peripheral blood. This sequence originates from a man aged 18 to 30 with active or convalescent COVID-19. DNA for the CDR3: TGTGCCAGCAGCTCCGATACTAGGGACAGGGGGAAAGACTATGGCTACACCTTC. This encodes CASSSDTRDRGKDYGYTF.